The next 18 T cell receptor beta chains were all read from a single sample in a study of CD8 T cells in ankylosing spondylitis. Using its own MiXCR run on the 5' RACE reads, TCRdb lists one record per CDR3 protein. This table holds under 300,000 distinct CDR3 sequences, over 15% found once. Sequencing was performed on blood, either unsorted or a sorted T cell fraction (not recorded which). These TCRs come from a male donor with ankylosing spondylitis or in good health (not recorded which).

This clonotype was counted between two and nine times. The gene calls are TRBV3-1 and TRBJ2-7; possible D gene TRBD1, 5 bases. Trimming removed 4 bases from V and 3 bases from J, with 7 bases in between. Germline lookup yields CDR1 LGHDT and CDR2 YNNKEL (reference sequence). This CDR3 spans 12 amino acids. The CDR3 sequence: CASSLDIYEQYF. CDR3 nucleotides: TGTGCCAGCAGCCTGGACATCTACGAGCAGTACTTC.

This clonotype was counted many times. The chain recombines TRBV29-1 with TRBJ2-3, with no clear D. The germline V gene has CDR1 SQVTM and CDR2 ANQGSEA. The CDR3 is 14 residues long. Trimming removed 4 bases from V and 6 bases from J, with 17 bases in between. CDR3 sequence (DNA): TGCAGCGTTGGGCGTGGGCCCCCAGAGGATACGCAGTATTTT. Encoded protein: CSVGRGPPEDTQYF.

V usage is TRBV4-3 and J usage is TRBJ2-7; perhaps TRBD2 as D (5 bases). The germline V gene has CDR1 LGHNA and CDR2 YSLEER. The CDR3 spans 16 residues. Trimming left V 0 bases short and J 0 bases short, with 12 bases between. DNA of the CDR3: TGCGCCAGCAGCCAAGATCGCGGGCTACCCTCCTACGAGCAGTACTTC. Translation: CASSQDRGLPSYEQYF.

This clonotype was seen many times. This chain connects TRBV27 to TRBJ2-1; the match to TRBD2 covers 7 bases. This CDR3 comprises 14 residues. Trimming at V came to 5 bases and at J to 2 bases, leaving 3 bases not matched to a gene. In germline, CDR1 is MNHEY, CDR2 SMNVEV (reference sequence). As DNA, the CDR3 is TGTGCCAGCAGTCCAGCGGGACCCTACAATGAGCAGTTCTTC. Translating gives CASSPAGPYNEQFF.

This clonotype was seen repeatedly, ten times or more. The chain joins TRBV29-1 to TRBJ2-3; D gene ambiguous. The CDR3 spans 15 residues. CDR1 is SQVTM, CDR2 ANQGSEA, per germline. Trimming left V 1 base short and J 0 bases short, with 11 bases between. For the CDR3, the DNA is TGCAGCGTTGAAGGGGCAGAGAGGAGCACAGATACGCAGTATTTT. Translation: CSVEGAERSTDTQYF.

The chain carries TRBV12-3 or TRBV12-4 and TRBJ2-5; 9 bases align to TRBD1. The CDR3 extends over 14 amino acids. Trimming cost V 6 bases and J 4 bases; bases outside gene matches: 6. CDR3 sequence (DNA): TGTGCCAGCAGCCAGACAGGGGGGAGAGAGACCCAGTACTTC. Protein: CASSQTGGRETQYF.

This chain connects TRBV27 to TRBJ2-6, with D unresolved. CDR1 is MNHEY and CDR2 is SMNVEV in the germline V gene (reference sequence). The CDR3 loop spans 14 amino acids. V lost 2 bases and J lost 0, with 2 bases in between. The CDR3 sequence is CASSLNSGANVLTF. In nucleotides, the CDR3 is TGTGCCAGCAGTTTAAACTCTGGGGCCAACGTCCTGACTTTC.

The CDR3 loop reads CSARDDLPSSYEQYF. CDR3 nucleotide sequence: TGCAGTGCTAGAGACGACTTACCCAGCTCCTACGAGCAGTACTTC. The rearrangement uses TRBV20-1 and TRBJ2-7; D remains unclear. This CDR3 has 15 residues. Trimming left V 0 bases short and J 0 bases short, with 12 bases between. Germline V gene data show CDR1 as DFQATT and CDR2 as SNEGSKA (reference sequence).

V and J are TRBV3-1 and TRBJ1-3; D gene uncertain. The germline V gene encodes CDR1 LGHDT and CDR2 YNNKEL (reference sequence). The V gene lost 4 bases and the J gene lost 2 bases, with 9 bases spanning the gap. There are 14 residues in the CDR3. DNA for the CDR3: TGTGCCAGCAGCCCGGATACTCCTGGAAACACCATATATTTT. Translating gives CASSPDTPGNTIYF.

This clonotype was counted many times. This chain uses TRBV29-1 with TRBJ2-7; D gene uncertain. Trimming took 7 bases from V and 0 from J, leaving 10 bases between them. CDR3 size: 12 residues. Germline CDR1 SQVTM, CDR2 ANQGSEA. CDR3 bases: TGCAGCGCTCGTGGTACCTCCTACGAGCAGTACTTC. It specifies CSARGTSYEQYF.

The chain has TRBV6-1 and TRBJ1-1; 7 bases match TRBD1. The ends lost 4 bases at V and 0 bases at J; junction bases unmatched: 5. The CDR3 spans 15 residues. Per the germline V gene, CDR1 is MNHNS and CDR2 is SASEGT. The DNA for the CDR3 is TGTGCCAGCAGTGCCCCGACAGGGATGAACACTGAAGCTTTCTTT. Amino acids: CASSAPTGMNTEAFF.

Only one count was recorded for this clonotype. This chain joins TRBV27 and TRBJ2-7, with D perhaps TRBD2 (6 bases). Germline CDR1 is MNHEY and CDR2 is SMNVEV (reference sequence). V was cut by 2 bases and J by 2 bases, with 13 bases left in between. The CDR3 contains 15 residues. CDR3 coding DNA: TGTGCCAGCAGTTTAAGTGTCGGGAGTACCTACGAGCAGTACTTC. Translation gives CASSLSVGSTYEQYF.

This clonotype was counted between two and nine times. The V gene is TRBV20-1, the J gene TRBJ2-1; 9 positions agree with TRBD1. From germline, CDR1 is DFQATT and CDR2 SNEGSKA (reference sequence). The V segment lost 5 bases and the J segment 2 bases; nucleotides outside the gene matches: 7. This CDR3 region has 15 residues. The CDR3 reads CSAARTGEPYNEQFF. In DNA form, the CDR3 reads TGCAGTGCTGCCCGGACAGGGGAGCCCTACAATGAGCAGTTCTTC.

The chain is built from TRBV12-3 or TRBV12-4 and TRBJ2-1; 14 nucleotides align to TRBD2. Germline trimming cut 5 bases from V and 9 bases from J; bases unmatched to any gene: 6. The CDR3 loop spans 15 amino acids. Here the CDR3 DNA reads TGTGCCAGCAGTCCCCGACTAGCGGGAGGGTTTGAGCAGTTCTTC. This codes for CASSPRLAGGFEQFF.

This clonotype has only a few counts. The rearrangement links TRBV4-1 to TRBJ2-7; D is undetermined. CDR3 length: 15 amino acids. Germline CDR1 reads MGHRA; CDR2 reads YSYEKL. V lost 4 bases and J lost 0, with 13 bases in between. CDR3 coding DNA: TGCGCCAGCAGCCCCCATCTCGACCCCTCCTACGAGCAGTACTTC. This translates into CASSPHLDPSYEQYF.

The genes are TRBV27 and TRBJ2-3; 14 bases fit TRBD2. The V and J ends lost 5 bases and 4 bases, in that order; junction bases with no gene match: 11. This CDR3 has 18 amino acids. Per the germline V gene, CDR1 is MNHEY and CDR2 is SMNVEV (reference sequence). The CDR3 DNA sequence: TGTGCCAGCAGTCCCCAGACTAGCGGGAGGGCCGGTGCAGATACGCAGTATTTT. It codes for CASSPQTSGRAGADTQYF.

The rearrangement uses TRBV27 and TRBJ1-1; TRBD1 might be the D (5 bases). The germline gives CDR1 MNHEY, CDR2 SMNVEV (reference sequence). The CDR3 loop spans 16 amino acids. The V gene lost 6 bases and the J gene lost 4 bases, with 21 bases spanning the gap. The DNA of the CDR3 is TGTGCCAGCAGCCTAGCGTCGGCAGGGAGGGGCACTGAAGCTTTCTTT. It is translated as CASSLASAGRGTEAFF.

This clonotype occurred many times. This chain uses TRBV6-2 or TRBV6-3 with TRBJ2-7; the match to TRBD2 covers 12 bases. Germline V CDR1 and CDR2: MNHEY, SVGEGT. J lost 6 bases, V lost 7 bases, and 7 bases had no gene match. This CDR3 region has 14 residues. In nucleotides, the CDR3 is TGTGCCAGCAATGATCGACTAGCGGGAGTCGAGCAGTACTTC. Protein product: CASNDRLAGVEQYF.